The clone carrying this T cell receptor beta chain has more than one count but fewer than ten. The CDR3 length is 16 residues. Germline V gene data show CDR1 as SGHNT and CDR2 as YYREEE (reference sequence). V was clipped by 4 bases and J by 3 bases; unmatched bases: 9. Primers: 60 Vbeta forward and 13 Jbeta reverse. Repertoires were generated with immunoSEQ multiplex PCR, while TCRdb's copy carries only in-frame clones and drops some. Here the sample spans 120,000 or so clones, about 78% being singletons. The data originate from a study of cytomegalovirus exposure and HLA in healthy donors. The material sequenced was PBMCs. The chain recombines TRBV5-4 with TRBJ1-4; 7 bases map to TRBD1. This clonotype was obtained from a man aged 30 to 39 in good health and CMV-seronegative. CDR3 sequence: CASSPETTGSNEKLFF. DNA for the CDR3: TGTGCCAGCAGCCCTGAAACGACAGGGTCTAATGAAAAACTGTTTTTT.